A single T cell receptor (beta chain) is shown here with its context. This CDR3 spans 16 amino acids. Germline CDR1 MNHEY, CDR2 SVGAGI. V was shortened by 0 bases and J by 2 bases, with 10 bases between the two germline ends. These data come from a study of blood T cell repertoires in COVID-19. Whole-study context: Researchers got acute and convalescent COVID-19 samples from the United States, Italy and Spain. In each case, the material was cDNA or gDNA derived from T cells, B-cell-depleted T cells, or PBMCs.

Produced via immunoSEQ multiplex PCR; TCRdb's table is partial and in-frame only. The data hold about 150,000 clones, with 75% to 90% observed a single time. The chain recombines TRBV6-5 with TRBJ2-2; TRBD2 might be the D (5 bases). The specimen sequenced was peripheral blood. The receptor was derived from a woman aged 55-69 years with active or convalescent COVID-19. The CDR3 DNA is TGTGCCAGCAGTTACTCGACCGGGAAAAACACCGGGGAGCTGTTTTTT. This gives the protein CASSYSTGKNTGELFF.